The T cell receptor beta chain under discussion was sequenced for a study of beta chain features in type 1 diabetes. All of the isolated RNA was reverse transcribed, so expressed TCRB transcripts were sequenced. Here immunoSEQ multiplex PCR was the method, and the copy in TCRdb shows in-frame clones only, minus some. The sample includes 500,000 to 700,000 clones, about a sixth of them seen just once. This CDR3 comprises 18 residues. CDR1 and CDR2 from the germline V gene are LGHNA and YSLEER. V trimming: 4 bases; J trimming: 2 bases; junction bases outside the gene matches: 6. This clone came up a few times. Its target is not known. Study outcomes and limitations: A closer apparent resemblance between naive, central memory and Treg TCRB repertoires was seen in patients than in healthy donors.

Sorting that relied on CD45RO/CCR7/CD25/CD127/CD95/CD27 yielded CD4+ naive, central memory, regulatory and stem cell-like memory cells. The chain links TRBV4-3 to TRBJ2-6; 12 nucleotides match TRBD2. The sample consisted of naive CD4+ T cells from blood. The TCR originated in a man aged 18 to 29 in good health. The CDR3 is CASSRTSGKIAGANVLTF. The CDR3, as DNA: TGCGCCAGCAGCCGGACTAGCGGGAAAATCGCTGGGGCCAACGTCCTGACTTTC.